This T cell receptor beta chain was profiled in a study of cytomegalovirus exposure and HLA in healthy donors. Findings of the study overall: Later analysis identified 16,951 TCR beta sequences associated with HLA alleles, using a false discovery rate threshold of 0.05. Accurate prediction of HLA-A and HLA-B alleles (for most subjects) was reportedly achieved from TCR beta sequences. Previous analysis showed most TCR beta V segments were productive about 90% or about 30% of the time. In a later analysis, TCR beta V- and J-gene trimming showed a link to a missense DCLRE1C variant.

Germline CDR1 reads SGHVS; CDR2 reads FQNEAQ. The CDR3 is 14 amino acids. V lost 2 bases, J lost 4 bases, and 6 bases lay in between. This clone was counted between two and nine times. The antigen is undetermined. Vbeta (60) and Jbeta (13) primers were used in the PCR. The repertoire was sequenced with immunoSEQ multiplex PCR; TCRdb's copy has only in-frame clones and lacks some. The sample consists of more than 90,000 clones, over 60% of them appearing once. The V gene is TRBV7-8, the J gene TRBJ1-6; D is unresolved. The material sequenced was PBMCs. The sequence was obtained from a human donor in good health. This chain's CDR3 is CASSLNEYNSPLHF. DNA for the CDR3: TGTGCCAGCAGCTTAAACGAGTATAATTCACCCCTCCACTTT.